This record covers a single T cell receptor beta chain. Its matching antigen is unknown. Repertoires were generated with immunoSEQ multiplex PCR, while TCRdb's copy carries only in-frame clones and drops some. The sample has about 120,000 clones, about nine tenths seen once; the top ten hold around 7.7%. The CDR3 has 13 amino acids. V dropped 1 base and J dropped 2 bases, with 6 bases sitting between them. Germline V lookup: CDR1 GTSNPN, CDR2 SVGIG (reference sequence). This entry is derived from a study of T cell responses to AZD1222 COVID-19 vaccine. Looking at the study overall: Second-dose intervals of approximately 4 or approximately 12 weeks were pooled.

Study findings and constraints: Close to half of spike-specific TCRs reportedly recognize unmutated variant regions. The sample set comprised mostly white British donors with more females, and clonal diversity was possibly underestimated. Spike-specific TCR breadth and depth rose after two AZD1222 doses.

This TCR was recovered from an adult in good health. The chain joins TRBV30 to TRBJ1-3, with D possibly being TRBD1 (6 bases). Sample: peripheral blood, taken on day 0 of AZD1222 vaccination. CDR3 sequence reads: CAWSAGAGNTIYF. Written as DNA, the CDR3 is TGTGCCTGGAGTGCAGGGGCTGGAAACACCATATATTTT.